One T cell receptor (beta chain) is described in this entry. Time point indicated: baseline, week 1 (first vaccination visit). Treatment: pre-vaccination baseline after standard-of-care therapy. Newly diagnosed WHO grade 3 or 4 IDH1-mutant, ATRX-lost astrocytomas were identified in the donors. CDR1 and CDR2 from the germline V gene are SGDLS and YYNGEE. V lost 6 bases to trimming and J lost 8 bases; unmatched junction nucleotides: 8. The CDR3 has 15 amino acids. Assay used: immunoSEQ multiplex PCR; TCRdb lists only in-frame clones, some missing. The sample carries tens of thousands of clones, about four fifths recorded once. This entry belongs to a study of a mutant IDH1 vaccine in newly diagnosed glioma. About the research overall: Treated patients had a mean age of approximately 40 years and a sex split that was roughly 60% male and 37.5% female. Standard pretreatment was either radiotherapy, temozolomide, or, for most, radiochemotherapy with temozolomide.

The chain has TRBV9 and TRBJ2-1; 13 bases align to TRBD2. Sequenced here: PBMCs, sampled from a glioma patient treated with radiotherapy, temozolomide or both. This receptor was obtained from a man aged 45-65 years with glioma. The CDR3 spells CASTTSGGAGYEQFF. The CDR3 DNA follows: TGTGCCAGCACAACTAGCGGGGGGGCGGGTTATGAGCAGTTCTTC. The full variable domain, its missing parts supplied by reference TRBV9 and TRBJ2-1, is DSGVTQTPKHLITATGQRVTLRCSPRSGDLSVYWYQQSLDQGLQFLIQYYNGEERAKGNILERFSAQQFPDLHSELNLSSLELGDSALYFCASTTSGGAGYEQFFGPGTRLTVL.